This TCR beta chain was identified during a study of T cell responses to AZD1222 COVID-19 vaccine. Overall study findings and caveats: Repertoires were obtained solely post-peak T cell response. Two AZD1222 doses significantly raised spike-specific TCR breadth and depth over controls.

Deletions cut 2 bases from V and 1 base from J, with 15 bases between. The CDR3 runs 16 residues. Germline values: CDR1 LGHNA, CDR2 YNFKEQ. Repertoires were generated with immunoSEQ multiplex PCR, while TCRdb's copy carries only in-frame clones and drops some. Of about 130,000 clones in the sample, 85% to 95% were seen once. About this clone itself: The antigen is unknown.

Some second doses came at about 4 weeks and others at about 12 weeks; these were pooled. The chain couples TRBV4-2 to TRBJ2-7; tentatively, D is TRBD2 (5 bases). This TCR was recovered from an adult who received the AZD1222 COVID-19 vaccine. The specimen was peripheral blood, collected 28 days after the second AZD1222 dose. CDR3 coding DNA: TGTGCCAGCAGCCAACGGCCGTTGGGAGAATCCTACGAGCAGTACTTC. This gives the protein CASSQRPLGESYEQYF.